Reported below is one T cell receptor (beta chain). These data come from a study of blood T cell repertoires in COVID-19. Study at large: In each case, the material was cDNA or gDNA derived from T cells, B-cell-depleted T cells, or PBMCs.

Sequencing used immunoSEQ multiplex PCR; TCRdb keeps in-frame clones, though not all of them. The table records about 68,000 clones, approximately 86% of them present only once. Germline V gene data show CDR1 as GTSNPN and CDR2 as SVGIG (reference sequence). V dropped 2 bases and J dropped 5 bases, with 9 bases sitting between them. The CDR3 is 13 residues long. The sample comprised peripheral blood. The chain joins TRBV30 to TRBJ2-2, with a weak D call TRBD2 (5 bases). The sequence was collected from an older woman with acute or convalescent COVID-19. For the CDR3, the DNA is TGTGCCTGGAGTAGCGGTGTAACCGGGGAGCTGTTTTTT. Its translation is CAWSSGVTGELFF.